This T cell receptor (beta chain) was identified in a study of blood T cell repertoires in COVID-19. Study-level background: COVID-19 samples from acute and convalescent phases originated in the United States, Italy and Spain. T cells, B-cell-depleted T cells, or PBMCs supplied cDNA or gDNA.

Trimming cost V 2 bases and J 8 bases; bases outside gene matches: 5. The CDR3 has 15 amino acids. Germline-derived CDR1 and CDR2 are MDHEN and SYDVKM. Original data processing: The assay estimated nucleated cells by amplifying reference gene primers. Sequencing was performed with immunoSEQ multiplex PCR; in TCRdb, only in-frame clones are kept and a portion is missing. V and J calls and clone size are those listed in that table; D and trimming were worked out from the DNA. The sample includes more than 80,000 clones, around 81% seen only once; the top ten take about 2%. The chain joins TRBV28 to TRBJ2-1; 11 positions agree with TRBD1. Specimen: peripheral blood. The clonotype was recovered from an older woman with acute or convalescent COVID-19. CDR3 protein: CASSLPGQGVHEQFF. Written as DNA, the CDR3 is TGTGCCAGCAGTTTACCGGGACAGGGGGTACATGAGCAGTTCTTC.